This is a list of T cell receptor beta chains from one sample in a study of T cells in Graves' hyperthyroidism and ophthalmopathy. In TCRdb, the multiplex PCR reads were re-called with MiXCR into one record per CDR3 protein. Here the sample spans a few hundred thousand distinct CDR3 sequences, around 15% being singletons. What was sequenced was blood. These receptor sequences come from a woman between 35 and 50 years old with Graves' ophthalmopathy. The CDR3 runs from the conserved cysteine through the conserved F or W. A D gene is named only where the DNA matches it firmly. Clone size appears in some rows only: once, few, many, or a class for an expanded clone.

clone_size j_call d_call v_call cdr3_nt cdr3_aa
- TRBJ2-2 TRBD1 TRBV6-5 TGTGCCAGCAGTTACAAGGACAGGAGGTCAGGGGAGCTGTTTTTT CASSYKDRRSGELFF
- TRBJ2-3 - TRBV7-9 TGTGCCAGCAGCTTAATGTCAGGGCACACAGATACGCAGTATTTT CASSLMSGHTDTQYF
- TRBJ1-2 - TRBV9 TGTGCCAGCAGCGTAAGACATAACTATGGCTACACCTTC CASSVRHNYGYTF
- TRBJ2-7 - TRBV9 TGTGCCAGCAGCCCGTCCCACTCCGACCACTTCCGCTCCTACGAGCAGTACTTC CASSPSHSDHFRSYEQYF
- TRBJ2-5 TRBD2 TRBV9 TGTGCCAGCAGCGTAGTTAGCGGGGGACCCCAAGAGACCCAGTACTTC CASSVVSGGPQETQYF
many TRBJ2-5 TRBD2 TRBV5-1 TGCGCCAGCAGCTGGACTAGCGGAGAAGGGACCCAGTACTTC CASSWTSGEGTQYF
many TRBJ1-4 - TRBV12-3/TRBV12-4 TGTGCCAGCAGTGCGCTGGGACATGCTAATGAAAAACTGTTTTTT CASSALGHANEKLFF
- TRBJ2-3 TRBD2 TRBV20-1 TGCAGTGCTAGCGACCGGGACTACCGCACAGATACGCAGTATTTT CSASDRDYRTDTQYF
few TRBJ2-1 TRBD2 TRBV20-1 TGCAGTGCCCTAGCGGGAGTGGATGAGCAGTTCTTC CSALAGVDEQFF
many TRBJ1-4 TRBD1 TRBV2 TGTGCCAGCAGTGGGGACAGGGCTGAAAAACTGTTTTTT CASSGDRAEKLFF
many TRBJ2-1 - TRBV12-3/TRBV12-4 TGTGCCAGCAGTTCGTACGATGAGCAGTTCTTC CASSSYDEQFF
few TRBJ2-5 TRBD1 TRBV24-1 TGTGCCACCAGTGGACAGGGGCCCTTCGAGACCCAGTACTTC CATSGQGPFETQYF
once TRBJ2-1 - TRBV6-5 TGTGCCAGCAGTTACTCAACCGGGGCCCAGTTCTTC CASSYSTGAQFF
many TRBJ1-1 - TRBV3-1 TGTGCCAGCAGCCAAGACCAGGAAGCTTTCTTT CASSQDQEAFF
few TRBJ2-2 TRBD2 TRBV20-1 TGCAGTGCTAAGACTAGCGGGAGGGTTGACACCGGGGAGCTGTTTTTT CSAKTSGRVDTGELFF
few TRBJ2-5 - TRBV10-3 TGTGCCGTGGCCGGGGTATGGCAGACCCAGTACTTC CAVAGVWQTQYF
many TRBJ2-5 TRBD1 TRBV28 TGTGCCAGCAGTCCGCTCACAGGGGTAGCGCGAGAGACCCAGTACTTC CASSPLTGVARETQYF
- TRBJ1-6 - TRBV6-1 TGTGCCAGCAATTTGGAGGGGTCTTCACCCCTCCACTTT CASNLEGSSPLHF
- TRBJ2-5 TRBD2 TRBV6-1 TGTGCCAGCAGCGATGGACTAGCGGTCGTTGAGACCCAGTACTTC CASSDGLAVVETQYF
few TRBJ2-2 - TRBV5-1 TGCGCCAGCAGCTTGCAAAGCACCGGGGAGCTGTTTTTT CASSLQSTGELFF
many TRBJ1-6 TRBD1 TRBV30 TGTGCCTGGAGTGGACAGGGTGATTCACCCCTCCACTTT CAWSGQGDSPLHF
many TRBJ1-1 - TRBV20-1 TGCAGTGCTAGAGATCCAGGGGACACTGAAGCTTTCTTT CSARDPGDTEAFF
many TRBJ1-1 - TRBV20-1 TGCAGTGCTAGGATTTCTGGCCCGGGCACTGAAGCTTTCTTT CSARISGPGTEAFF
- TRBJ2-1 - TRBV25-1 TGTGCCAGCAGCGAATGGGGGGTCCGGGGGAATGAGCAGTTCTTC CASSEWGVRGNEQFF
- TRBJ2-3 - TRBV10-3 TGTGCCATCAGTCTTGGGCGGGGCACAGATACGCAGTATTTT CAISLGRGTDTQYF
many TRBJ2-5 TRBD2 TRBV2 TGTGCCAGCATGAGCGGGGGCGAGACCCAGTACTTC CASMSGGETQYF
many TRBJ2-7 - TRBV7-8 TGTGCCAGCAGCGTCGGGACAATCTCCTACGAGCAGTACTTC CASSVGTISYEQYF
- TRBJ2-2 - TRBV12-3/TRBV12-4 TGTGCCAGCAGTTTTCGACGGCGGACAAACACCGGGGGGCCGTTTTTT CASSFRRRTNTGGPFF
- TRBJ2-1 TRBD2 TRBV5-1 TGCGCCAGCAGCCTAGGACTAGCTTTCAACAATGAGCAGTTCTTC CASSLGLAFNNEQFF
many TRBJ2-1 TRBD2 TRBV2 TGTGCCAGCAGCTCCGGGACTAGCGAGTACAATGAGCAGTTCTTC CASSSGTSEYNEQFF
- TRBJ2-7 TRBD2 TRBV18 TGTGCCAGCTCACCGACTAGCGGGAGTGACGAGCAGTACTTC CASSPTSGSDEQYF
many TRBJ2-7 - TRBV28 TGTGCCAGCAGTCTGAACACCGGGACGCTTAACTACGAGCAGTACTTC CASSLNTGTLNYEQYF
many TRBJ1-1 - TRBV6-1 TGTGCCAGCAAGGACACCCGGAACACTGAAGCTTTCTTT CASKDTRNTEAFF
many TRBJ2-1 TRBD2 TRBV12-3/TRBV12-4 TGTGCCAGCAGCCCGGGGACTAGTGGCTATGAGCAGTTCTTC CASSPGTSGYEQFF
few TRBJ2-3 - TRBV15 TGTGCCACCAGCAGAGATCAGTCAGATACGCAGTATTTT CATSRDQSDTQYF